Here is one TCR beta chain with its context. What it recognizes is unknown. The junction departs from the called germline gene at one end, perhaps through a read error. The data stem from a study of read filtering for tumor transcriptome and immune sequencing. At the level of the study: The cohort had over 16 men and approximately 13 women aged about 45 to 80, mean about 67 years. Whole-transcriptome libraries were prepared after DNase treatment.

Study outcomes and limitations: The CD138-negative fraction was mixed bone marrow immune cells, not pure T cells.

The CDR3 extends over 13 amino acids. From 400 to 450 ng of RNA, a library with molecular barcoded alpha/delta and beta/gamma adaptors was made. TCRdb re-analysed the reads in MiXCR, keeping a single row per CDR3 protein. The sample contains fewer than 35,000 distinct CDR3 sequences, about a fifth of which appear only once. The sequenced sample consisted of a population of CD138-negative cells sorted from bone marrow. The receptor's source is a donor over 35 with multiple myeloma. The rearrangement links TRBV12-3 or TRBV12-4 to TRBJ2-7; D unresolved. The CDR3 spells CASTHVGEYEQNF. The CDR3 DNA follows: TGTGCCAGCACCCATGTAGGAGAATACGAGCAGAACTTC.